A selection of T cell receptor beta chains follows, all from one sample in a study of blood T cells in healthy people across ages. Each CDR3 protein gets one entry after TCRdb re-called the 5' RACE reads with MiXCR. The sample yields 800,000 to 950,000 distinct CDR3 sequences, roughly 35% seen once. Sequenced sample: blood. These receptors were obtained from a man between 18 and 35 years old in good health. Each CDR3 is given with its conserved first and last residue. D genes are given only for firm matches. Clone size is not always given. Where it is, it says once, few, many or a class for expanded clones.

v_call	clone_size	d_call	j_call	cdr3_aa	cdr3_nt
TRBV10-3	many	TRBD1	TRBJ2-3	CAITGGTTDTQYF	TGTGCCATAACAGGGGGAACCACAGATACGCAGTATTTT
TRBV20-1	many	-	TRBJ1-5	CSAVKGNQPQHF	TGCAGTGCCGTGAAGGGCAATCAGCCCCAGCATTTT
TRBV20-1	many	TRBD1	TRBJ1-2	CSARPTLGGSGYTF	TGCAGTGCTAGGCCTACCTTAGGGGGCTCTGGCTACACCTTC
TRBV12-3/TRBV12-4	once	TRBD1	TRBJ1-5	CASSVDRAGQPQHF	TGTGCCAGCAGTGTAGACAGGGCGGGCCAGCCCCAGCATTTT
TRBV6-2/TRBV6-3	many	-	TRBJ2-7	CASTDQSEQYF	TGTGCCAGCACCGATCAGTCCGAGCAGTACTTC
TRBV12-3/TRBV12-4	-	-	TRBJ1-2	CASSVGLSNYGYTF	TGTGCCAGCAGTGTAGGGCTCTCCAACTATGGCTACACCTTC
TRBV5-1	few	-	TRBJ1-4	CASSFGEGMEKLFF	TGCGCCAGCAGCTTTGGAGAGGGGATGGAAAAACTGTTTTTT
TRBV4-3	few	TRBD2	TRBJ2-3	CASSQAGGSTDTQYF	TGCGCCAGCAGCCAAGCGGGGGGGAGCACAGATACGCAGTATTTT
TRBV6-2/TRBV6-3	-	-	TRBJ2-5	CASSYPDQGRGETQYF	TGTGCCAGCAGTTACCCCGACCAGGGGCGAGGAGAGACCCAGTACTTC
TRBV20-1	-	TRBD1	TRBJ1-4	CSVTGTGNEKLFF	TGCAGTGTCACCGGGACAGGGAATGAAAAACTGTTTTTT
TRBV12-3/TRBV12-4	many	TRBD1	TRBJ1-5	CASSRTGVQGNQPQHF	TGTGCCAGCAGTAGGACAGGGGTGCAGGGCAATCAGCCCCAGCATTTT
TRBV14	-	-	TRBJ2-1	CASSQEGTPINNEQFF	TGTGCCAGCAGCCAAGAAGGGACACCGATTAACAATGAGCAGTTCTTC
TRBV9	many	TRBD1	TRBJ2-5	CASSTFQGVGETQYF	TGTGCCAGCAGCACATTTCAGGGGGTAGGAGAGACCCAGTACTTC
TRBV6-6	many	-	TRBJ2-7	CASSYSAGSSYEQYF	TGTGCCAGCAGTTACTCGGCGGGGAGCTCCTACGAGCAGTACTTC
TRBV6-6	few	TRBD1	TRBJ2-3	CASRRGPDGTDTQYF	TGTGCCAGTCGAAGGGGGCCGGATGGCACAGATACGCAGTATTTT
TRBV29-1	few	-	TRBJ2-7	CSVADTYEQYF	TGCAGCGTGGCAGATACCTACGAGCAGTACTTC
TRBV5-1	many	-	TRBJ1-2	CASSLIDRHRSFYGYTF	TGCGCCAGCAGCTTGATTGACAGGCACCGTTCTTTCTATGGCTACACCTTC
TRBV12-3/TRBV12-4	-	-	TRBJ1-2	CASTRLEAYGYTF	TGTGCCAGCACTCGATTAGAAGCCTATGGCTACACCTTC
TRBV2	-	-	TRBJ1-5	CASSVGGGVGSPQHF	TGTGCCAGCAGTGTCGGAGGAGGGGTCGGTTCGCCCCAGCATTTT
TRBV6-5	-	-	TRBJ2-7	CASMSLDEQYF	TGTGCCAGCATGAGTCTCGACGAGCAGTACTTC
TRBV7-6	few	-	TRBJ2-3	CASSPRGRADTQYF	TGTGCCAGCAGCCCCCGGGGGCGGGCAGATACGCAGTATTTT
TRBV7-2	many	-	TRBJ2-4	CASSIGTRSIQYF	TGTGCCAGCAGCATTGGGACACGAAGCATTCAGTACTTC
TRBV10-3	-	-	TRBJ1-1	CAIRSVGDTEAFF	TGTGCCATCCGGTCGGTCGGGGACACTGAAGCTTTCTTT
TRBV28	few	TRBD2	TRBJ2-7	CASSPHSGEPYEQYF	TGTGCCAGCAGTCCCCACAGCGGGGAGCCCTACGAGCAGTACTTC
TRBV5-1	-	-	TRBJ1-1	CASSLGILGQMNTEAFF	TGCGCCAGCAGCTTGGGGATCTTAGGGCAGATGAACACTGAAGCTTTCTTT
TRBV5-1	few	TRBD1	TRBJ2-7	CASSSQGAEQYF	TGCGCCAGCAGCTCCCAGGGGGCCGAGCAGTACTTC
TRBV3-1	many	-	TRBJ2-3	CASSRRSGSADTQYF	TGTGCCAGCAGTCGTCGTAGCGGATCCGCAGATACGCAGTATTTT
TRBV20-1	-	TRBD1	TRBJ1-1	CSAKPPGQGHTEAFF	TGCAGTGCTAAACCCCCGGGACAGGGACATACTGAAGCTTTCTTT
TRBV6-5	few	-	TRBJ2-5	CASSYKGKQETQYF	TGTGCCAGCAGTTACAAAGGAAAGCAAGAGACCCAGTACTTC
TRBV20-1	few	TRBD2	TRBJ2-3	CSARPPRRASGATDTQYF	TGCAGTGCTAGGCCTCCCCGAAGGGCTAGCGGGGCCACAGATACGCAGTATTTT
TRBV6-6	many	-	TRBJ2-7	CASSYSSQGISYEQYF	TGTGCCAGCAGTTACTCGAGTCAGGGGATTTCCTACGAGCAGTACTTC
TRBV12-3/TRBV12-4	-	-	TRBJ2-7	CASSLWGPTYEQYF	TGTGCCAGCAGTTTATGGGGACCTACCTACGAGCAGTACTTC
TRBV6-6	few	-	TRBJ1-2	CASSPLPGRYYGYTF	TGTGCCAGCAGTCCTCTCCCGGGCCGCTACTATGGCTACACCTTC
TRBV7-2	-	-	TRBJ1-3	CASSRDLGNTIYF	TGTGCCAGCAGCCGGGACCTGGGAAACACCATATATTTT
TRBV5-1	few	-	TRBJ1-6	CASSLGGVDSPPHF	TGCGCCAGCAGCTTGGGTGGTGTTGATTCACCCCCCCACTTT
TRBV4-3	medium-sized	TRBD1	TRBJ1-6	CASSQLDRDNSPLHF	TGCGCCAGCAGCCAATTAGACAGGGATAATTCACCCCTCCACTTT
TRBV29-1	many	-	TRBJ2-3	CSVARDLTDTQYF	TGCAGCGTTGCCAGGGACCTCACAGATACGCAGTATTTT
TRBV30	-	-	TRBJ2-7	CAWSRRRLGGPNEQYF	TGTGCCTGGAGCCGCCGGCGCTTGGGGGGACCCAATGAGCAGTACTTC
TRBV4-2	-	-	TRBJ1-2	CASSQPAEGYGYTF	TGTGCCAGCAGCCAACCGGCCGAAGGTTATGGCTACACCTTC
TRBV12-3/TRBV12-4	-	-	TRBJ2-1	CASSSRGSYEQFF	TGTGCCAGCAGTTCCCGGGGGTCGTACGAGCAGTTCTTC
TRBV9	-	-	TRBJ2-7	CASSVGGREQYF	TGTGCCAGCAGCGTAGGGGGGCGTGAGCAGTACTTC
TRBV2	-	TRBD1	TRBJ2-1	CASSEVRQGDEQFF	TGTGCCAGCAGTGAAGTCCGCCAGGGGGATGAGCAGTTCTTC
TRBV29-1	few	-	TRBJ2-3	CSVRRGGTTDTQYF	TGCAGCGTTCGTAGAGGCGGGACCACAGATACGCAGTATTTT
TRBV2	-	-	TRBJ1-2	CASSEGQTRGYTF	TGTGCCAGCAGTGAGGGGCAGACCCGAGGCTACACCTTC
TRBV5-1	few	-	TRBJ2-1	CASSLESGLEQFF	TGCGCCAGCAGCTTGGAAAGCGGATTGGAGCAGTTCTTC
TRBV11-1	-	-	TRBJ1-1	CASTPWGGTEAFF	TGTGCCAGCACCCCATGGGGTGGCACTGAAGCTTTCTTT
TRBV27	once	TRBD1	TRBJ2-1	CASTHGQGRRQFF	TGTGCCAGCACCCATGGACAGGGTAGAAGGCAGTTCTTC
TRBV25-1	once	-	TRBJ2-3	CASSGTISTDTQYF	TGTGCCAGCAGTGGTACAATTAGCACAGATACGCAGTATTTT
TRBV6-2/TRBV6-3	-	TRBD1	TRBJ2-7	CASRKTGTEQYF	TGTGCCAGCAGAAAGACAGGGACCGAGCAGTACTTC
TRBV2	-	-	TRBJ2-2	CASSPGWGANTGELFF	TGTGCCAGCAGTCCCGGTTGGGGGGCGAACACCGGGGAGCTGTTTTTT
TRBV5-1	many	TRBD2	TRBJ2-1	CASSLQPGLAYNEQFF	TGCGCCAGCAGCTTACAACCGGGACTAGCTTACAATGAGCAGTTCTTC
TRBV27	few	TRBD1	TRBJ1-1	CASSYQGEENTEAFF	TGTGCCAGCAGTTACCAGGGGGAGGAGAACACTGAAGCTTTCTTT
TRBV13	many	-	TRBJ2-7	CASSDGPSYEQYF	TGTGCCAGCAGCGATGGACCGAGCTACGAGCAGTACTTC
TRBV6-6	many	-	TRBJ1-2	CASSYTGMNYGYTF	TGTGCCAGCAGTTACACGGGAATGAACTATGGCTACACCTTC
TRBV4-3	few	TRBD2	TRBJ2-1	CASSQRPPGELAGDYNEQFF	TGCGCCAGCAGCCAGCGTCCCCCCGGGGAACTAGCGGGGGACTACAATGAGCAGTTCTTC